What follows are 22 T cell receptor beta chains derived from one specimen sequenced in a study of blood T cell repertoires in COVID-19. Only in-frame clones appear in the TCRdb table, and some are missing; sequencing was by immunoSEQ multiplex PCR. The data show about 360,000 clones, around 90% seen once. What was sequenced was peripheral blood. The receptors shown here come from a human donor in a cohort sampled during active COVID-19.

The CDR3 here is CASSKDRGPGSGANVLTF. The CDR3 coding sequence is TGCGCCAGCAGCAAGGACAGGGGGCCGGGCTCTGGGGCCAACGTCCTGACTTTC. V usage is TRBV5-1 and J usage is TRBJ2-6; 11 nucleotides line up with TRBD1. Unmatched junction bases numbered 6, after V lost 4 bases and J lost 0 bases. This CDR3 comprises 18 residues. Germline values: CDR1 SGHRS, CDR2 YFSETQ.

This clone was counted only a few times. This chain connects TRBV9 to TRBJ2-3; tentative D call: TRBD2 (5 bases). This CDR3 comprises 14 residues. The germline V gene encodes CDR1 SGDLS and CDR2 YYNGEE. V was trimmed by 0 bases and J by 4 bases, leaving 9 bases between them. The CDR3 loop is CASSVGLAPDTQYF. As DNA, the CDR3 is TGTGCCAGCAGCGTAGGGCTAGCCCCAGATACGCAGTATTTT.

The chain couples TRBV6-5 to TRBJ2-3, with TRBD2 identical over 7 bases. Germline CDR1 is MNHEY and CDR2 is SVGAGI. The CDR3 is made up of 15 amino acids. V shed 7 bases, J shed 2 bases, and the junction held 9 bases outside the gene matches. CDR3 sequence reads: CASTLGLPNTDTQYF. The CDR3 DNA reads TGTGCCAGCACCTTGGGACTACCAAACACAGATACGCAGTATTTT.

The V and J genes are TRBV11-2 and TRBJ2-7, with D maybe TRBD2 (5 bases). The CDR3 has 14 amino acids. CDR1 and CDR2 (germline): SGHAT, FQNNGV. The V and J ends lost 7 bases and 5 bases respectively, with 18 bases between them. CDR3 residues: CASNRGRAGHEQYF. The CDR3 DNA reads as TGTGCCAGCAACCGCGGGCGGGCCGGCCACGAGCAGTACTTC.

The chain recombines TRBV28 with TRBJ1-6, with 9 bases that match TRBD1. Germline V gene lookup returns CDR1 MDHEN and CDR2 SYDVKM. The CDR3 has 17 amino acids. J lost 8 bases, V lost 5 bases, and 13 bases had no gene match. The DNA of the CDR3 is TGTGCCAGCAGTACCCGGGACAGGGAGAGTGGGGATTCACCCCTCCACTTT. It translates to CASSTRDRESGDSPLHF.

The V and J genes are TRBV30 and TRBJ2-2; D might be TRBD1 (5 bases). Germline CDR1 reads GTSNPN; CDR2 reads SVGIG (reference sequence). The CDR3 length is 14 residues. V shed 2 bases and J shed 6 bases, with 13 bases lying between them. Here the CDR3 reads CAWSWGSVAGELFF. In nucleotides, the CDR3 is TGTGCCTGGAGTTGGGGCAGCGTGGCCGGGGAGCTGTTTTTT.

The gene calls are TRBV12-3 or TRBV12-4 and TRBJ2-7, with 7 bases lining up with TRBD1. V gave up 6 bases and J gave up 1 base; unmatched junction bases: 3. There are 13 residues in the CDR3. CDR3 sequence: CASSGTESYEQYF. CDR3 sequence (DNA): TGTGCCAGCAGCGGGACAGAGTCCTACGAGCAGTACTTC.

The chain couples TRBV30 to TRBJ1-1; D remains unclear. Germline loops: CDR1 GTSNPN, CDR2 SVGIG (reference sequence). This CDR3 comprises 14 residues. The V end lost 5 bases, the J end lost 5 bases, and 18 bases lay between the germline ends. CDR3 in amino acids: CAWDTGFEGTEAFF. CDR3 DNA: TGTGCCTGGGATACGGGATTTGAAGGGACTGAAGCTTTCTTT.

The chain employs TRBV5-1 and TRBJ2-1; 15 nucleotides match TRBD2. V trimming: 6 bases; J trimming: 9 bases; junction bases outside the gene matches: 4. The V gene's germline CDR1 is SGHRS and CDR2 YFSETQ. CDR3 length equals 14 residues. DNA of the CDR3: TGCGCCAGCAAAGGACTAGCGGGGGGGCCTGAGCAGTTCTTC. This codes for CASKGLAGGPEQFF.

This chain joins TRBV27 and TRBJ1-2; no definite D call. Germline lookup yields CDR1 MNHEY and CDR2 SMNVEV (reference sequence). The CDR3 consists of 16 residues. V shed 6 bases and J shed 0 bases, with 17 bases lying between them. The CDR3 region is CASSPQTRGANYGYTF. The CDR3 bases are TGTGCCAGCAGCCCACAAACCAGAGGTGCTAACTATGGCTACACCTTC.

This clone was detected only once. The chain employs TRBV7-3 and TRBJ2-1; 14 positions match TRBD2. The trim removed 5 bases at V and 5 bases at J, leaving 5 bases unmatched. The length of the CDR3 is 16 residues. Germline CDR1 reads SGHTA; CDR2 reads FQGTGA. DNA for the CDR3: TGTGCCAGCAGCAGGCTGACTAGCGGGGGGGACAATGAGCAGTTCTTC. As protein: CASSRLTSGGDNEQFF.

The chain couples TRBV27 to TRBJ2-5; the D is unclear. Germline V CDR1 and CDR2: MNHEY, SMNVEV (reference sequence). Between the trimmed V and J ends, which lost 4 bases and 6 bases, there was a span of 24 bases. CDR3 size: 17 residues. This CDR3 is CASSSSEPTNGLQTQYF. Here the CDR3 DNA reads TGTGCCAGCAGTTCCAGCGAGCCCACGAATGGTCTACAGACCCAGTACTTC.

In nucleotides, the CDR3 is TGTGCCAGCAGTCGGACAGGGGCTCAGCCCCAGCATTTT. Its protein product is CASSRTGAQPQHF. The chain uses TRBV12-3 or TRBV12-4 and TRBJ1-5; 9 nucleotides match TRBD1. V lost 5 bases and J lost 6; bases outside the gene matches: 2. This CDR3 has 13 residues.

The V and J genes are TRBV6-4 and TRBJ1-5; 8 bases fit TRBD1. V was clipped by 3 bases and J by 5 bases; unmatched bases: 3. Germline assignment: CDR1 MRHNA and CDR2 SNTAGT. The CDR3 covers 14 residues. CDR3 DNA sequence: TGTGCCAGCAGTGAACAGGGGGGCGATCAGCCCCAGCATTTT. This translates into CASSEQGGDQPQHF.

The chain is built from TRBV5-1 and TRBJ1-2; D might be TRBD1 (5 bases). Between the trimmed V and J ends, which lost 0 bases and 8 bases, there was a span of 14 bases. The CDR3 covers 14 residues. Germline V gives CDR1 SGHRS, CDR2 YFSETQ. CDR3 residues: CASSLGIRVGGYTF. CDR3 DNA sequence: TGCGCCAGCAGCTTGGGTATCAGGGTGGGAGGCTACACCTTC.

This chain links TRBV27 with TRBJ1-1; tentative D call: TRBD1 (5 bases). The V end lost 5 bases, the J end lost 5 bases, and 15 bases lay between the germline ends. The CDR3 extends over 14 amino acids. Germline V gene sequence: CDR1 MNHEY, CDR2 SMNVEV (reference sequence). The chain's CDR3 is CASSVWGGRTEAFF. CDR3 nucleotides: TGTGCCAGCAGTGTATGGGGGGGAAGGACTGAAGCTTTCTTT.

The CDR3 here is CASSPEGPPNQPQHF. The DNA for the CDR3 is TGCGCCAGCAGCCCCGAGGGCCCCCCCAATCAGCCCCAGCATTTT. The rearrangement uses TRBV5-1 and TRBJ1-5; D remains ambiguous. Trimming left V 4 bases short and J 3 bases short, with 14 bases between. The CDR3 spans 15 residues. In germline, CDR1 is SGHRS, CDR2 YFSETQ. Variable domain in full (rest from reference TRBV5-1 and TRBJ1-5): KAGVTQTPRYLIKTRGQQVTLSCSPISGHRSVSWYQQTPGQGLQFLFEYFSETQRNKGNFPGRFSGRQFSNSRSEMNVSTLELGDSALYLCASSPEGPPNQPQHFGDGTRLSIL.

The rearrangement uses TRBV5-4 and TRBJ1-1; possibly TRBD1 for D (5 bases). V was pared by 4 bases and J by 4 bases, with 20 bases between. The V gene's germline CDR1 is SGHNT and CDR2 YYREEE (reference sequence). The CDR3 runs to 16 residues. The CDR3 here is CASSPSMGEAGTEAFF. In nucleotides, the CDR3 is TGTGCCAGCAGCCCCTCTATGGGGGAGGCGGGCACTGAAGCTTTCTTT. The whole variable domain, filled in from reference TRBV5-4 and TRBJ1-1, reads ETGVTQSPTHLIKTRGQQVTLRCSSQSGHNTVSWYQQALGQGPQFIFQYYREEENGRGNFPPRFSGLQFPNYSSELNVNALELDDSALYLCASSPSMGEAGTEAFFGQGTRLTVV.

The CDR3 nucleotides read TGTGCCAGCAGCAGGTGGGGCAATAACTACGAGCAGTACTTC. Its translation: CASSRWGNNYEQYF. The V and J genes are TRBV11-1 and TRBJ2-7, with a possible D match to TRBD1 (5 bases). The CDR3 has 14 amino acids. Per germline, CDR1 SGHAT and CDR2 FQDESV (reference sequence). V lost 5 bases and J lost 3, with 14 bases in between.

The V gene is TRBV10-3, the J gene TRBJ1-3; 9 bases are a match to TRBD1. The trim removed 2 bases at V and 6 bases at J, leaving 5 bases unmatched. This CDR3 region has 15 residues. Germline V gene sequence: CDR1 ENHRY, CDR2 SYGVKD. CDR3 in amino acids: CAISEGDRASNTIYF. CDR3 coding DNA: TGTGCCATCAGTGAGGGGGACAGGGCATCAAACACCATATATTTT.

The chain carries TRBV7-7 and TRBJ2-1, with 13 nucleotides matching TRBD2. Germline assignment: CDR1 SSHAT and CDR2 FNYEAQ (reference sequence). The CDR3 sequence is 16 residues long. J lost 7 bases, V lost 5 bases, and 8 bases had no gene match. The chain's CDR3 is CASSLELAGGENEQFF. The CDR3 DNA reads as TGTGCCAGCAGCCTGGAACTAGCGGGAGGGGAGAATGAGCAGTTCTTC.

The V call is TRBV7-3, the J call TRBJ2-2, with D perhaps TRBD2 (5 bases). Germline V lookup: CDR1 SGHTA, CDR2 FQGTGA. Trimming cost V 5 bases and J 7 bases, with 11 bases left between them. The CDR3 length is 13 residues. The CDR3: CASSPLGGGELFF. Here the CDR3 DNA reads TGTGCCAGCAGCCCCCTCGGAGGCGGGGAGCTGTTTTTT.